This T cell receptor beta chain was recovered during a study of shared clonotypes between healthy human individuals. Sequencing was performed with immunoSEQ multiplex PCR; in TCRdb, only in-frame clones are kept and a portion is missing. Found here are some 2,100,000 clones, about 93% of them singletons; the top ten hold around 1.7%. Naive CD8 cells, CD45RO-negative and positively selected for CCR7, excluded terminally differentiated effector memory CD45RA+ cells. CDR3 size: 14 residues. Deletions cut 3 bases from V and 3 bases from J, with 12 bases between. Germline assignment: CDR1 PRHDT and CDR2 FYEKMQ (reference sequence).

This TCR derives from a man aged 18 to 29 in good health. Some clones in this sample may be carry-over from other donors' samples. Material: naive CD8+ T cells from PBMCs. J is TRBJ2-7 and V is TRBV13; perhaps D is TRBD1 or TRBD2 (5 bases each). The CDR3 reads CASSFRGGGYEQYF. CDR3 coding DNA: TGTGCCAGCAGCTTTCGGGGCGGTGGCTACGAGCAGTACTTC.